This TCR beta chain came from a study of vaccination and CD4 T cells after COVID-19. About the research overall: Two-dose vaccination with either BNT162b2 or mRNA-1273 was given to participants. It was a median about 93 days after diagnosis, with a range of 35 to 161, that post-COVID samples were drawn. Study-wide results and caveats: The median proportion of reactive clones detected only post-vaccination in convalescent patients was 65% to 90%.

This clonotype was seen more than once but under ten times. Its antigen is unknown. Germline V lookup: CDR1 SGDLS, CDR2 YYNGEE. Losses at the gene ends were 4 bases for V and 3 bases for J; bases not matched to a gene: 9. The CDR3 has 17 amino acids. This sample's time point: late sampling 161 to 241 days after vaccination in a few convalescent patients. Dates of PCR positivity, March to December 2020, preceded the US Alpha, Beta and Delta variants. TCRdb recomputed calls from the PCR reads with MiXCR, one row per CDR3 protein. The sample records around 26,000 distinct CDR3 sequences, 45% to 60% being singletons.

This receptor was identified in a human donor who had recovered from COVID-19. This chain links TRBV9 with TRBJ2-7, with 14 bases that match TRBD2. The sample consisted of CD4+ T cells from blood, taken about 7 months after SARS-CoV-2 vaccination. The CDR3 nucleotides are TGTGCCAGCAGCCCCGGGACTAGCGGGAGCGCCGGCTACGAGCAGTACTTC. Encoded protein: CASSPGTSGSAGYEQYF. The variable domain in full, completed from reference TRBV9 and TRBJ2-7, reads DSGVTQTPKHLITATGQRVTLRCSPRSGDLSVYWYQQSLDQGLQFLIQYYNGEERAKGNILERFSAQQFPDLHSELNLSSLELGDSALYFCASSPGTSGSAGYEQYFGPGTRLTVT.